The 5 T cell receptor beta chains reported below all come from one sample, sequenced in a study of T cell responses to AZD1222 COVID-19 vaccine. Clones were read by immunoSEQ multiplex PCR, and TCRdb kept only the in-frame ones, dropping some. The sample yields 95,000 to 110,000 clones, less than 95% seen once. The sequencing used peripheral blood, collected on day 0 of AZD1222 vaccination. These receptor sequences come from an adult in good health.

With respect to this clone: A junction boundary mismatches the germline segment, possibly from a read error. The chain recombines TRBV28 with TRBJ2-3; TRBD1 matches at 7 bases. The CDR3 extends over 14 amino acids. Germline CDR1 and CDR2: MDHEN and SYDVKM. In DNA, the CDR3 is TGTGCCGGCAGAAGAACAGGGGGCACAGATACGCAGTATTTT. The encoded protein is CAGRRTGGTDTQYF.

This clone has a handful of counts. The CDR3 loop reads CASSQDLVGYGYTF. The CDR3 DNA sequence: TGCGCCAGCAGCCAAGATCTGGTGGGCTATGGCTACACCTTC. The chain carries TRBV4-1 and TRBJ1-2; the D is unclear. The CDR3 contains 14 residues. Germline assignment: CDR1 MGHRA and CDR2 YSYEKL. The V end lost 0 bases, the J end lost 4 bases, and 9 bases lay between the germline ends.

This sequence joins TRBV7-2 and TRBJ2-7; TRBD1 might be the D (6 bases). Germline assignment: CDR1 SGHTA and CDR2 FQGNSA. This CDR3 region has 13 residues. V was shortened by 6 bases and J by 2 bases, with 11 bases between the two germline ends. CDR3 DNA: TGTGCCAGCAGTTGGGACACGACCTACGAGCAGTACTTC. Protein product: CASSWDTTYEQYF.

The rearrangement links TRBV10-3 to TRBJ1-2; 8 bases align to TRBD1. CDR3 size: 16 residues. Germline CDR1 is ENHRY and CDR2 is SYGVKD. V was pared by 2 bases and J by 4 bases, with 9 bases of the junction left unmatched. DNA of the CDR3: TGTGCCATCAGTGAGGGACAGGGCCTCTTTCCCTATGGCTACACCTTC. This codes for CAISEGQGLFPYGYTF.

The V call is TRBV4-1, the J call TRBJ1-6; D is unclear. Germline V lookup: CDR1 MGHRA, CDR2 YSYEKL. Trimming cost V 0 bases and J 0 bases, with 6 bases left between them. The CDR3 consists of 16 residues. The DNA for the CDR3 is TGCGCCAGCAGCCAAGAACGGAGCTCCTATAATTCACCCCTCCACTTT. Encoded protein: CASSQERSSYNSPLHF.